Below are 22 T cell receptor beta chains sequenced from a single sample in a study of blood T cell repertoires in COVID-19. Measured with immunoSEQ multiplex PCR; TCRdb has only the in-frame clones, and not every one. The repertoire consists of approximately 200,000 clones, with 80% to 85% occurring once and the leading ten covering 4% to 5.5%. Sample: peripheral blood. These receptors originate from a human donor in a cohort sampled during active COVID-19.

A note on this clone: Other DNA sequences within the sample encode an identical CDR3. The V and J genes are TRBV27 and TRBJ2-7, with D possibly TRBD1 on 6 matching bases. Trimming shortened V by 3 bases and J by 0 bases, and 12 bases separated the two germline ends. This CDR3 spans 15 amino acids. CDR1 and CDR2 from the germline V gene are MNHEY and SMNVEV (reference sequence). The CDR3 DNA sequence: TGTGCCAGCAGTTTGATGACAGGCAGCTCCTACGAGCAGTACTTC. This gives the protein CASSLMTGSSYEQYF.

CDR3: CASAERAAREQYF. The CDR3 DNA is TGTGCCAGCGCAGAGAGGGCAGCTCGCGAGCAGTACTTC. This chain connects TRBV12-3 or TRBV12-4 to TRBJ2-7, with D possibly matching TRBD2 (5 bases). The CDR3 extends over 13 amino acids. Trimming removed 8 bases at V and 6 bases at J, with 17 bases between.

The rearrangement links TRBV18 to TRBJ2-7; possibly TRBD1 for D (5 bases). The CDR3 is 16 residues long. Germline CDR1 KGHSH, CDR2 LQKENI. V was cut by 3 bases and J by 0 bases, with 15 bases left in between. This CDR3 is CASSPSGSWGSYEQYF. The CDR3 DNA reads TGTGCCAGCTCACCCTCAGGGTCTTGGGGCTCCTACGAGCAGTACTTC. Filled out from reference TRBV18 and TRBJ2-7, the complete variable domain reads NAGVMQNPRHLVRRRGQEARLRCSPMKGHSHVYWYRQLPEEGLKFMVYLQKENIIDESGMPKERFSAEFPKEGPSILRIQQVVRGDSAAYFCASSPSGSWGSYEQYFGPGTRLTVT.

The chain uses TRBV19 and TRBJ2-2, with D possibly matching TRBD1 (6 bases). The CDR3 consists of 17 residues. Trimming took off 4 bases at V and 7 bases at J, with 22 bases between the two ends. Germline lookup yields CDR1 LNHDA and CDR2 SQIVND (reference sequence). CDR3 region: CASSNKQGGSTYGELFF. CDR3 nucleotide sequence: TGTGCCAGTAGTAACAAACAGGGTGGCTCTACGTACGGGGAGCTGTTTTTT.

This rearrangement joins TRBV11-2 to TRBJ2-1, with 7 nucleotides matching TRBD2. The CDR3 is made up of 16 amino acids. The junction had 10 bases not matched to a gene; V was cut back by 5 bases and J by 3 bases. Germline V gives CDR1 SGHAT, CDR2 FQNNGV. CDR3 sequence reads: CASSPGRAFFYNEQFF. CDR3 sequence (DNA): TGTGCCAGCAGCCCAGGGAGGGCCTTCTTCTACAATGAGCAGTTCTTC. The full variable domain, with the rest looked up from reference TRBV11-2 and TRBJ2-1, is EAGVAQSPRYKIIEKRQSVAFWCNPISGHATLYWYQQILGQGPKLLIQFQNNGVVDDSQLPKDRFSAERLKGVDSTLKIQPAKLEDSAVYLCASSPGRAFFYNEQFFGPGTRLTVL.

In regard to this clone: The junction does not match germline at one end; this may be a read error. The chain uses TRBV6-1 and TRBJ1-1; D might be TRBD1 (5 bases). CDR1 and CDR2 (germline): MNHNS, SASEGT. The length of the CDR3 is 14 residues. The DNA for the CDR3 is TGTGCCAGCAATGAAGGAGCAGGGCCCACTGAAGCTTTCTTT. This codes for CASNEGAGPTEAFF.

In its sample, this clone was seen once. The chain combines TRBV7-3 with TRBJ2-1, with TRBD2 identical over 9 bases. The germline V gene encodes CDR1 SGHTA and CDR2 FQGTGA. This CDR3 is 15 amino acids long. Germline trimming cut 1 base from V and 10 bases from J; bases unmatched to any gene: 8. The CDR3 loop is CASSLIAGALREQFF. CDR3 DNA sequence: TGTGCCAGCAGCTTAATAGCGGGAGCCCTGAGGGAGCAGTTCTTC.

This clone has only one observation. The chain has TRBV5-1 and TRBJ2-5; 9 bases are a match to TRBD2. CDR1 SGHRS and CDR2 YFSETQ come from the germline V gene. V shed 4 bases, J shed 5 bases, and the junction held 12 bases outside the gene matches. The CDR3 runs 16 residues. CDR3 coding DNA: TGCGCCAGCAGCCCCTTAGCGGGAGTTTCTGGGGAGACCCAGTACTTC. Protein product: CASSPLAGVSGETQYF.

This chain uses TRBV25-1 with TRBJ2-2, with 12 bases matching TRBD2. In germline, CDR1 is MGHDK, CDR2 SYGVNS. J was trimmed by 8 bases and V by 8 bases; bases with no gene match: 9. This CDR3 has 15 residues. CDR3 DNA sequence: TGTGCCAGCGGGCCTAGACTAGCGGGAGTTGGGGAGCTGTTTTTT. Translation: CASGPRLAGVGELFF.

The chain recombines TRBV12-3 or TRBV12-4 with TRBJ2-7, with D perhaps TRBD1 (6 bases). CDR3 length: 12 residues. V lost 7 bases, J lost 5 bases, and 12 bases lay in between. In DNA, the CDR3 is TGTGCCAGCACCCTGGGGGCCCACGAGCAGTACTTC. Translated: CASTLGAHEQYF.

This clone was found once. A read error may explain this, as a much larger clone is one base away. The chain carries TRBV11-2 and TRBJ2-7; D ambiguous. Germline loops: CDR1 SGHAT, CDR2 FQNNGV. Deletions cut 0 bases from V and 3 bases from J, with 3 bases between. The CDR3 has 12 amino acids. The CDR3 spells CASSLDGYEQYF. CDR3 in DNA: TGTGCCAGCAGCTTAGACGGCTACGAGCAGTACTTC.

The CDR3 protein is CASSPQGASGNTIYF. In DNA form, the CDR3 reads TGTGCCAGCAGTCCTCAGGGGGCGAGCGGAAACACCATATATTTT. The chain carries TRBV28 and TRBJ1-3, with 8 bases identical to TRBD1. From germline, CDR1 is MDHEN and CDR2 SYDVKM. J was trimmed by 4 bases and V by 5 bases; bases with no gene match: 7. The CDR3 has 15 residues.

V gene TRBV19 combines with J gene TRBJ2-7; D may be TRBD1 (5 bases). Germline V gene lookup returns CDR1 LNHDA and CDR2 SQIVND (reference sequence). CDR3 size: 13 residues. V shed 6 bases and J shed 3 bases, with 12 bases lying between them. The CDR3 sequence is CASSPAGIYEQYF. CDR3 nucleotides: TGTGCCAGTAGCCCTGCAGGGATCTACGAGCAGTACTTC.

The chain joins TRBV30 to TRBJ2-7; 7 nucleotides line up with TRBD2. The CDR3 sequence is 13 residues long. V trimming: 2 bases; J trimming: 7 bases; junction bases outside the gene matches: 8. Germline CDR1 reads GTSNPN; CDR2 reads SVGIG (reference sequence). The CDR3 DNA is TGTGCCTGGAGTTCAGTTAGGGGAGGGGAGCAGTACTTC. As protein: CAWSSVRGGEQYF.

Notes on this clone: The sample holds other DNA sequences that translate to the same CDR3. This chain links TRBV24-1 with TRBJ2-7, with 7 bases aligning to TRBD1. V was pared by 4 bases and J by 2 bases, with 7 bases of the junction left unmatched. The CDR3 covers 15 residues. Germline assignment: CDR1 KGHDR and CDR2 SFDVKD. The CDR3 sequence: CATSDPRDRTYEQYF. CDR3 nucleotide sequence: TGTGCCACCAGTGACCCCCGGGACAGAACCTACGAGCAGTACTTC.

V usage is TRBV27 and J usage is TRBJ2-3, with TRBD2 identical over 8 bases. The V gene end was trimmed by 7 bases and the J gene end by 1 base; junction bases not matched to a gene: 7. The CDR3 totals 15 residues. CDR1 MNHEY and CDR2 SMNVEV come from the germline V gene (reference sequence). The CDR3: CASKTSGRGTDTQYF. The DNA of the CDR3 is TGTGCCAGCAAAACTAGCGGTAGAGGCACAGATACGCAGTATTTT.

The rearrangement uses TRBV7-8 and TRBJ2-7; 7 nucleotides line up with TRBD1. V dropped 5 bases and J dropped 0; count of bases not matched to a gene: 1. Per the germline V gene, CDR1 is SGHVS and CDR2 is FQNEAQ. The length of the CDR3 is 13 residues. The CDR3: CASSRQGSYEQYF. The CDR3 DNA reads TGTGCCAGCAGCCGACAGGGCTCCTACGAGCAGTACTTC.

Of note for this clone: Other nucleotide sequences from this sample produce the same CDR3. V usage is TRBV28 and J usage is TRBJ2-7; 7 nucleotides line up with TRBD2. The V and J ends lost 2 bases and 2 bases, in that order; junction bases with no gene match: 3. The CDR3 is 14 residues long. CDR1 is MDHEN, CDR2 SYDVKM, per germline. The CDR3 nucleotides are TGTGCCAGCAGTTTAGAGGCGGGGGCCTACGAGCAGTACTTC. This codes for CASSLEAGAYEQYF. Drawing the rest from reference TRBV28 and TRBJ2-7, the complete variable domain is DVKVTQSSRYLVKRTGEKVFLECVQDMDHENMFWYRQDPGLGLRLIYFSYDVKMKEKGDIPEGYSVSREKKERFSLILESASTNQTSMYLCASSLEAGAYEQYFGPGTRLTVT.

The chain combines TRBV29-1 with TRBJ1-2, with 7 bases that match TRBD1. V shed 6 bases, J shed 7 bases, and the junction held 5 bases outside the gene matches. This CDR3 is built from 11 residues. CDR1 is SQVTM and CDR2 is ANQGSEA in the germline V gene. This CDR3 reads CSVDHRGGYTF. The CDR3 coding sequence is TGCAGCGTGGATCACAGGGGTGGCTACACCTTC. Together with reference TRBV29-1 and TRBJ1-2, the CDR3 gives the full variable domain: SAVISQKPSRDICQRGTSLTIQCQVDSQVTMMFWYRQQPGQSLTLIATANQGSEATYESGFVIDKFPISRPNLTFSTLTVSNMSPEDSSIYLCSVDHRGGYTFGSGTRLTVV.

This chain connects TRBV30 to TRBJ1-6, with D possibly being TRBD1 (6 bases). V gave up 2 bases and J gave up 3 bases, with 14 bases separating them. In germline, CDR1 is GTSNPN, CDR2 SVGIG (reference sequence). CDR3 length equals 16 residues. The CDR3 spells CAWSPLRGYYNSPLHF. The CDR3 region has the DNA TGTGCCTGGAGTCCCCTCAGGGGTTACTATAATTCACCCCTCCACTTT.

The chain links TRBV29-1 to TRBJ2-1; 9 bases line up with TRBD2. Germline trimming cut 6 bases from V and 0 bases from J; bases unmatched to any gene: 12. CDR3 size: 17 residues. Germline V gene data show CDR1 as SQVTM and CDR2 as ANQGSEA. This CDR3 is CSVQMTGTSYSYNEQFF. CDR3 DNA: TGCAGCGTCCAGATGACCGGGACTAGCTACTCCTACAATGAGCAGTTCTTC.

The chain joins TRBV29-1 to TRBJ1-1; the D is unclear. The CDR3 covers 12 residues. With 2 bases removed from V and 3 bases from J, the gap between germline ends came to 7 bases. The V gene's germline CDR1 is SQVTM and CDR2 ANQGSEA. CDR3 coding DNA: TGCAGCGTTGAAAGGAGGTACACTGAAGCTTTCTTT. Protein product: CSVERRYTEAFF. Supplemented by reference TRBV29-1 and TRBJ1-1, the full variable domain reads SAVISQKPSRDICQRGTSLTIQCQVDSQVTMMFWYRQQPGQSLTLIATANQGSEATYESGFVIDKFPISRPNLTFSTLTVSNMSPEDSSIYLCSVERRYTEAFFGQGTRLTVV.